The 10 T cell receptor beta chains below were found in one sample sequenced in a study of cytomegalovirus exposure and HLA in healthy donors. PCR involved 60 Vbeta and 13 Jbeta primers. Assay: immunoSEQ multiplex PCR; the TCRdb copy retains only in-frame clones and omits some. Here the sample spans 95,000 to 150,000 clones, around 69% being singletons. The specimen was PBMCs. Every receptor here comes from a woman between 35 and 50 years old in good health and CMV-seropositive.

This rearrangement joins TRBV19 to TRBJ1-5; TRBD1 matches at 8 bases. Germline-derived CDR1 and CDR2 are LNHDA and SQIVND (reference sequence). The CDR3 is made up of 14 amino acids. V dropped 5 bases and J dropped 6; count of bases not matched to a gene: 6. The CDR3 here is CASSFGQGFQPQHF. The CDR3 nucleotides are TGTGCCAGTAGTTTCGGACAGGGCTTTCAGCCCCAGCATTTT.

This chain joins TRBV6-1 and TRBJ1-5, with 9 bases lining up with TRBD1. V lost 5 bases and J lost 7; bases outside the gene matches: 6. From germline, CDR1 is MNHNS and CDR2 SASEGT. There are 14 residues in the CDR3. The CDR3 protein is CASSSTGGRQPQHF. The CDR3 DNA follows: TGTGCCAGCAGTTCGACAGGGGGTAGACAGCCCCAGCATTTT.

This chain uses TRBV5-1 with TRBJ2-2; D gene ambiguous. The germline V gene has CDR1 SGHRS and CDR2 YFSETQ. The CDR3 spans 14 residues. With 2 bases removed from V and 1 base from J, the gap between germline ends came to 6 bases. In nucleotides, the CDR3 is TGCGCCAGCAGCTTAGTCGGGAACACCGGGGAGCTGTTTTTT. Residues: CASSLVGNTGELFF.

The chain is built from TRBV6-5 and TRBJ2-7, with 8 positions matching TRBD1. Germline CDR1 is MNHEY and CDR2 is SVGAGI. The V segment lost 5 bases and the J segment 2 bases; nucleotides outside the gene matches: 8. The CDR3 totals 15 residues. CDR3 coding DNA: TGTGCCAGCAGTCTGCTGGGACAGGCGACCTACGAGCAGTACTTC. This encodes CASSLLGQATYEQYF.

J is TRBJ2-1 and V is TRBV7-3; tentatively, D is TRBD1 (7 bases). The CDR3 spans 13 residues. Trimming took off 2 bases at V and 9 bases at J, with 11 bases between the two ends. CDR1 is SGHTA and CDR2 is FQGTGA in the germline V gene. The CDR3 DNA reads TGTGCCAGCAGCTTAGGAGGGGGCGCTGAGCAGTTCTTC. It specifies CASSLGGGAEQFF.

The chain couples TRBV7-2 to TRBJ2-3, with D perhaps matching TRBD2 (6 bases). V gave up 7 bases and J gave up 3 bases, with 17 bases separating them. Germline loops: CDR1 SGHTA, CDR2 FQGNSA. This CDR3 spans 15 amino acids. Written as DNA, the CDR3 is TGTGCCAGCACCTCCGGCGGGACCTTGACAGATACGCAGTATTTT. It yields the protein CASTSGGTLTDTQYF.

This chain connects TRBV2 to TRBJ1-5, with D uncertain. This CDR3 comprises 13 residues. CDR1 is SNHLY and CDR2 is FYNNEI in the germline V gene. V was clipped by 7 bases and J by 0 bases, with 7 bases between them. The CDR3 DNA follows: TGTGCCAGCATGCGAGATAGCAATCAGCCCCAGCATTTT. It is translated as CASMRDSNQPQHF.

The CDR3 is CASSLDRGRLGVNQPQHF. In nucleotides, the CDR3 is TGTGCCAGCAGCTTAGACAGGGGTAGGTTAGGGGTCAATCAGCCCCAGCATTTT. V and J are TRBV7-9 and TRBJ1-5, with 7 bases lining up with TRBD1. The trim removed 1 base at V and 3 bases at J, leaving 12 bases unmatched. The CDR3 is made up of 18 amino acids. Germline CDR1 and CDR2: SEHNR and FQNEAQ (reference sequence).

The chain joins TRBV2 to TRBJ2-2; 11 nucleotides line up with TRBD1. Trimming took 6 bases from V and 5 from J; bases not matched to a gene: 5. The CDR3 length is 15 residues. From germline, CDR1 is SNHLY and CDR2 FYNNEI. CDR3 DNA sequence: TGTGCCAGCAGAGGACAGGGGGCGCGGACCGGGGAGCTGTTTTTT. Protein sequence: CASRGQGARTGELFF.

This clone showed up many times. At one end, the junction sequence differs from germline, possibly due to a read error. The chain joins TRBV7-7 to TRBJ2-5; 9 bases are shared with TRBD1. Germline V gene data show CDR1 as SSHAT and CDR2 as FNYEAQ (reference sequence). The length of the CDR3 is 14 residues. In DNA form, the CDR3 reads TGTGCTAGCAGCTTAGGGACAGGGCTGGAGACCCAGTACTTC. Translation: CASSLGTGLETQYF.